This T cell receptor (beta chain) was recovered during a study of T cell repertoires in cytomegalovirus infection. Background on the study: The authors used CMV epitopes that were HLA-C-restricted (recently identified) and HLA-B-restricted (well studied). Signatures in public TCR beta sequences pointed to both CMV infection and matching HLA type. General study points: HLA-C-restricted, CMV-specific TCR beta clonotypes were dominant ex vivo.

MiXCR, applied by TCRdb to the reads, yields one record per CDR3 protein. Here the sample spans some 480,000 distinct CDR3 sequences, roughly a third being singletons. CDR1 is SEHNR, CDR2 FQNEAQ, per germline (reference sequence). There are 12 residues in the CDR3. This clonotype has a handful of counts. No antigen is known for it. One junction end disagrees with the germline gene, perhaps due to a read error. The chain couples TRBV7-9 to TRBJ2-7; 10 bases fit TRBD1. This TCR came from a human donor in good health (CMV status not recorded). Some clones in this sample may be carry-over from other donors' samples. Source: cultured PBMCs, taken from culture after CMV antigen stimulation. The CDR3 region has the DNA TGTGCCGGCAGGGGACAGGGGAACGAGCAGTACTTC. This encodes CAGRGQGNEQYF.